This TCR beta chain was captured in a study of T-cell memory formation after mild COVID-19. MiXCR was run by TCRdb on the 5' RACE reads, yielding one entry per CDR3 protein. The repertoire holds approximately 490,000 distinct CDR3 sequences, with roughly 20% as singletons. The V and J ends lost 3 bases and 6 bases respectively, with 15 bases between them. Germline values: CDR1 SGHNT, CDR2 YENEEA. CDR3 length equals 15 residues. The TCR originated in an adult woman who had mild COVID-19 (a few samples of this study predate the infection). Cell type and time point are not known. Sequenced input: PBMCs or a T cell subset sorted from them (not recorded which). The chain combines TRBV11-3 with TRBJ2-1, with D possibly being TRBD1 or TRBD2 (5 bases each). The CDR3 DNA sequence: TGTGCCAGCAGCTTTATATCGGGGACGGGCAATGAGCAGTTCTTC. It specifies CASSFISGTGNEQFF.